The 20 T cell receptor beta chains listed next were all sequenced from one sample in a study of PD-L1 blockade in urothelial cancer. TCRdb's copy holds only in-frame clones and misses some; the assay was immunoSEQ multiplex PCR. The sample lists 44,000 or so clones; roughly four fifths were seen once. This sample comprised PBMCs, obtained around atezolizumab (anti-PD-L1) treatment. The receptors come from an older man with urothelial cancer.

This rearrangement joins TRBV5-4 to TRBJ2-1, with 8 bases aligning to TRBD1. Germline assignment: CDR1 SGHNT and CDR2 YYREEE (reference sequence). The CDR3 runs 13 residues. After removal of 4 bases from V and 6 bases from J, the junction contained 3 bases not matched to a gene. The CDR3 nucleotides are TGTGCCAGCAGCACGGACAGGGCCAATGAGCAGTTCTTC. Amino acid sequence: CASSTDRANEQFF.

The chain recombines TRBV18 with TRBJ2-1, with TRBD2 matching 9 bases. J was trimmed by 1 base and V by 6 bases; bases with no gene match: 10. Germline V gene lookup returns CDR1 KGHSH and CDR2 LQKENI. This CDR3 is built from 17 residues. The CDR3 DNA follows: TGTGCCAGCTCGACCCAGGGAGCGGGGGGTTCCTACAATGAGCAGTTCTTC. Residues: CASSTQGAGGSYNEQFF. The whole variable domain, remainder taken from reference TRBV18 and TRBJ2-1, is NAGVMQNPRHLVRRRGQEARLRCSPMKGHSHVYWYRQLPEEGLKFMVYLQKENIIDESGMPKERFSAEFPKEGPSILRIQQVVRGDSAAYFCASSTQGAGGSYNEQFFGPGTRLTVL.

Here the CDR3 reads CASTDTGGQGSYEQYF. The DNA of the CDR3 is TGTGCCAGTACTGATACTGGGGGACAGGGTTCCTACGAGCAGTACTTC. The chain combines TRBV19 with TRBJ2-7; 9 nucleotides match TRBD1. The CDR3 length is 16 residues. Germline V lookup: CDR1 LNHDA, CDR2 SQIVND (reference sequence). The V and J ends lost 7 bases and 1 base, in that order; junction bases with no gene match: 11.

The V gene is TRBV6-1, the J gene TRBJ2-1; possibly TRBD2 for D (5 bases). CDR3 length: 13 residues. From germline, CDR1 is MNHNS and CDR2 SASEGT. V lost 5 bases, J lost 5 bases, and 10 bases lay in between. Here the CDR3 reads CASSSAGDNEQFF. For the CDR3, the DNA is TGTGCCAGCAGTTCAGCCGGGGACAATGAGCAGTTCTTC.

CDR3 bases: TGTGCCAGCAGTTTAGGACAGAGGGATCAGCCCCAGCATTTT. Amino acids: CASSLGQRDQPQHF. This chain joins TRBV28 and TRBJ1-5; tentatively, D is TRBD1 (6 bases). This CDR3 region has 14 residues. CDR1 and CDR2 (germline): MDHEN, SYDVKM. The V end lost 2 bases, the J end lost 5 bases, and 10 bases lay between the germline ends.

V usage is TRBV19 and J usage is TRBJ1-1; TRBD1 might be the D (5 bases). This CDR3 region has 20 residues. Trimming shortened V by 3 bases and J by 7 bases, and 33 bases separated the two germline ends. The germline V gene has CDR1 LNHDA and CDR2 SQIVND (reference sequence). In DNA, the CDR3 is TGTGCCAGTAGTATTTCACTAGCGGGAGAGACCCTAGGCCCCCAGGGTGAAGCTTTCTTT. Amino acid sequence: CASSISLAGETLGPQGEAFF.

This sequence joins TRBV5-5 and TRBJ1-1; D is possibly TRBD1 (6 bases). V was clipped by 5 bases and J by 4 bases, with 15 bases between them. The CDR3 is 14 amino acids. Germline V CDR1 and CDR2: SGHKS, YYEKEE (reference sequence). The CDR3 spells CASRGGDWGTEAFF. The CDR3 DNA is TGTGCCAGCAGAGGGGGGGATTGGGGCACTGAAGCTTTCTTT.

This clone was counted once. The gene calls are TRBV7-2 and TRBJ1-1; D unresolved. Deletions cut 0 bases from V and 1 base from J, with 9 bases between. Germline loops: CDR1 SGHTA, CDR2 FQGNSA. This CDR3 comprises 15 residues. DNA of the CDR3: TGTGCCAGCAGCTTAGCGAGACACCAGAACACTGAAGCTTTCTTT. It is translated as CASSLARHQNTEAFF.

The gene calls are TRBV5-1 and TRBJ2-1; the match to TRBD2 covers 11 bases. The CDR3 is made up of 17 amino acids. The V and J ends lost 0 bases and 9 bases, in that order; junction bases with no gene match: 11. Germline assignment: CDR1 SGHRS and CDR2 YFSETQ. The CDR3 DNA reads TGCGCCAGCAGCTTGGGTCCCCGGACTAGCGGGTGGGGTGAGCAGTTCTTC. The encoded protein is CASSLGPRTSGWGEQFF.

This clone was found once. The chain joins TRBV5-5 to TRBJ2-7; TRBD1 agrees at 7 bases. The CDR3 has 13 amino acids. Trimming took 4 bases from V and 3 from J; bases not matched to a gene: 4. Germline V gene lookup returns CDR1 SGHKS and CDR2 YYEKEE (reference sequence). CDR3 in amino acids: CASSKGAGYEQYF. CDR3 coding DNA: TGTGCCAGCAGCAAGGGGGCCGGCTACGAGCAGTACTTC.

This chain links TRBV10-3 with TRBJ2-5; D perhaps matches TRBD1 (5 bases). The germline V and J ends were trimmed by 2 bases and 2 bases, with 12 bases remaining between them. The CDR3 length is 15 residues. From germline, CDR1 is ENHRY and CDR2 SYGVKD. CDR3 nucleotide sequence: TGTGCCATCAGTGAGCTGGCAGGGAATCAAGAGACCCAGTACTTC. This translates into CAISELAGNQETQYF.

Comment on this clone: At one end, the junction sequence differs from germline, possibly due to a read error. The V call is TRBV20-1, the J call TRBJ1-5, with 9 bases identical to TRBD1. Germline CDR1 and CDR2: DFQATT and SNEGSKA (reference sequence). The CDR3 is 11 residues long. CDR3 nucleotides: TGCAGTGCACTACCAATGGGACAGGGTGTTTTT. This codes for CSALPMGQGVF.

The V and J genes are TRBV2 and TRBJ2-1; perhaps TRBD1 as D (5 bases). This CDR3 has 15 amino acids. Trimming pared 6 bases from V and 5 bases from J, leaving 17 bases between. Germline V lookup: CDR1 SNHLY, CDR2 FYNNEI. As DNA, the CDR3 is TGTGCCAGCAGCGCCCGGACAAGTTGGGACAATGAGCAGTTCTTC. Encoded protein: CASSARTSWDNEQFF.

The chain links TRBV6-1 to TRBJ2-2; D may be TRBD1 (6 bases). V was pared by 1 base and J by 7 bases, with 13 bases between. CDR1 is MNHNS and CDR2 is SASEGT in the germline V gene. This CDR3 has 15 residues. CDR3 amino acids: CASSEGGLGGGELFF. The CDR3 DNA is TGTGCCAGCAGTGAAGGGGGGCTGGGTGGCGGGGAGCTGTTTTTT.

V and J are TRBV7-2 and TRBJ1-5, with 8 bases identical to TRBD1. The CDR3 totals 15 residues. In germline, CDR1 is SGHTA, CDR2 FQGNSA. V was clipped by 3 bases and J by 5 bases; unmatched bases: 6. CDR3 DNA sequence: TGTGCCAGCAGCTTGACAGGGGTGAGGGATCAGCCCCAGCATTTT. This codes for CASSLTGVRDQPQHF.

This chain joins TRBV18 and TRBJ1-4, with 7 bases fitting TRBD1. Germline lookup yields CDR1 KGHSH and CDR2 LQKENI. With V trimmed by 0 bases and J by 0 bases, 1 base remained unmatched. The CDR3 is 16 residues long. The CDR3 is CASSPPTGATNEKLFF. In DNA, the CDR3 is TGTGCCAGCTCACCACCCACAGGGGCAACTAATGAAAAACTGTTTTTT.

By frequency in the sample, this clone is medium-sized. The V call is TRBV2, the J call TRBJ2-1, with 7 positions matching TRBD1. Germline V gene sequence: CDR1 SNHLY, CDR2 FYNNEI. The ends lost 8 bases at V and 4 bases at J; junction bases unmatched: 5. The CDR3 has 13 amino acids. This chain's CDR3 is CASGGQTYNEQFF. Here the CDR3 DNA reads TGTGCCAGCGGGGGACAGACATACAATGAGCAGTTCTTC.

The rearrangement links TRBV6-1 to TRBJ2-3; 11 bases are shared with TRBD2. Germline V gene sequence: CDR1 MNHNS, CDR2 SASEGT. The CDR3 totals 15 residues. Trimming cost V 4 bases and J 2 bases; bases outside gene matches: 2. The CDR3 bases are TGTGCCAGCAGTGGACTAGCGGGGTCCACAGATACGCAGTATTTT. Protein product: CASSGLAGSTDTQYF.

This clone was observed once. The chain is built from TRBV7-8 and TRBJ1-1; possible D gene TRBD1, 5 bases. The CDR3 sequence is 13 residues long. Germline CDR1 is SGHVS and CDR2 is FQNEAQ. V was shortened by 5 bases and J by 4 bases, with 11 bases between the two germline ends. The CDR3 nucleotides read TGTGCCAGCAGCCCCCAGGGATTCACTGAAGCTTTCTTT. Its translation: CASSPQGFTEAFF. The entire variable domain, with the rest obtained from reference TRBV7-8 and TRBJ1-1, is as follows: GAGVSQSPRYKVAKRGQDVALRCDPISGHVSLFWYQQALGQGPEFLTYFQNEAQLDKSGLPSDRFFAERPEGSVSTLKIQRTQQEDSAVYLCASSPQGFTEAFFGQGTRLTVV.

The chain has TRBV7-9 and TRBJ2-7; 9 nucleotides align to TRBD1. CDR1 is SEHNR and CDR2 is FQNEAQ in the germline V gene (reference sequence). This CDR3 is 15 amino acids long. Trimming took 5 bases from V and 2 from J; bases not matched to a gene: 7. CDR3 sequence (DNA): TGTGCCAGCAGCAGACGGACAGGGGTGGCCTACGAGCAGTACTTC. The encoded protein is CASSRRTGVAYEQYF.